This T cell receptor (beta chain) was sequenced in a study of long-term antiretroviral therapy in people with HIV. Study-wide results and caveats: Clonal expansions arising prior to ART prevailed in the repertoire at every time point. Controls had broader CDR3 length ranges than HIV repertoires did.

V was pared by 7 bases and J by 1 base, with 13 bases between. The germline V gene has CDR1 LNHDA and CDR2 SQIVND (reference sequence). There are 15 residues in the CDR3. On this clone itself: What it binds is unknown.

Investigators performed immunoSEQ version v3.0 at survey level. Method: immunoSEQ multiplex PCR; TCRdb's copy keeps in-frame clones and lacks some. Of more than 20,000 clones listed, 85% are singletons. The chain carries TRBV19 and TRBJ2-2; weak D call: TRBD1 (5 bases). The sequence was obtained from a middle-aged man with HIV. The source was unsorted PBMCs, collected 2.3 years after starting antiretroviral therapy. The CDR3 sequence is CASTPEDKNTGELFF. DNA for the CDR3: TGTGCCAGTACCCCAGAGGACAAGAACACCGGGGAGCTGTTTTTT.